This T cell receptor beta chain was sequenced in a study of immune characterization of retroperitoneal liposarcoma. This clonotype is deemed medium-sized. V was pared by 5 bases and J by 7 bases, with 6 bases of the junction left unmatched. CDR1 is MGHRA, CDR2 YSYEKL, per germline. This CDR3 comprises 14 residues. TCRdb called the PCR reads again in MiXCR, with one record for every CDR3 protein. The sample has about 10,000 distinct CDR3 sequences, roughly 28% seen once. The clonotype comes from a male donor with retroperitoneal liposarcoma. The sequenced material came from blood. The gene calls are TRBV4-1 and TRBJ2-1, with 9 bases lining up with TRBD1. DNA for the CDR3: TGCGCCAGCAGCTCCCGGACAGGGGTAAATGAGCAGTTCTTC. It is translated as CASSSRTGVNEQFF.